Shown below are 18 T cell receptor beta chains from a single sample sequenced in a study of blood T cell repertoires in COVID-19. Sequencing used immunoSEQ multiplex PCR; TCRdb keeps in-frame clones, though not all of them. The sample contains around 68,000 clones, roughly 81% of which appear only once. Material: peripheral blood. These receptors all stem from a human donor in a cohort sampled during active COVID-19.

The rearrangement links TRBV7-9 to TRBJ1-1, with TRBD1 identical over 8 bases. Germline values: CDR1 SEHNR, CDR2 FQNEAQ (reference sequence). Losses at the gene ends were 4 bases for V and 5 bases for J; bases not matched to a gene: 15. CDR3 length: 17 residues. The CDR3 sequence is CASSSRAGTGRGTEAFF. DNA for the CDR3: TGTGCCAGCAGCTCCCGGGCGGGGACAGGCCGGGGGACTGAAGCTTTCTTT.

Many counts were recorded for this clone. The same CDR3 is also encoded by other DNA sequences in this sample. The V and J genes are TRBV6-2 or TRBV6-3 and TRBJ2-1; the match to TRBD2 covers 9 bases. The V gene end was trimmed by 0 bases and the J gene end by 3 bases; junction bases not matched to a gene: 6. CDR1 and CDR2 from the germline V gene are MNHEY and SVGEGT. CDR3 size: 17 residues. CDR3 amino acids: CASSYSPPSGIYNEQFF. CDR3 in DNA: TGTGCCAGCAGTTACTCCCCTCCTAGCGGGATCTACAATGAGCAGTTCTTC.

The gene calls are TRBV20-1 and TRBJ2-3; D is unclear. Between the trimmed V and J ends, which lost 3 bases and 2 bases, there was a span of 18 bases. This CDR3 contains 16 residues. The germline V gene has CDR1 DFQATT and CDR2 SNEGSKA (reference sequence). The CDR3, as DNA: TGCAGTGCTAGTGGAGCCCCGTCAATAAACACAGATACGCAGTATTTT. Encoded protein: CSASGAPSINTDTQYF.

The chain joins TRBV6-4 to TRBJ2-7, with 7 bases lining up with TRBD2. After removal of 11 bases from V and 2 bases from J, the junction contained 9 bases not matched to a gene. This CDR3 has 13 amino acids. From germline, CDR1 is MRHNA and CDR2 SNTAGT. The chain's CDR3 is CAGGDYNTYEQYF. In nucleotides, the CDR3 is TGTGCCGGGGGGGACTACAACACCTACGAGCAGTACTTC.

J is TRBJ2-3 and V is TRBV7-6; D gene ambiguous. The V end lost 2 bases, the J end lost 4 bases, and 19 bases lay between the germline ends. This CDR3 has 17 residues. CDR1 and CDR2 (germline): SGHVS, FNYEAQ. The CDR3 here is CASSLNDGGLGADTQYF. CDR3 DNA: TGTGCCAGCAGCTTAAACGACGGCGGCCTAGGCGCAGATACGCAGTATTTT.

The chain has TRBV3-1 (or the pseudogene TRBV3-2) and TRBJ1-5; 8 bases line up with TRBD1. This CDR3 comprises 14 residues. The germline CDR1 and CDR2 sequences are LGHDT and YNNKEL (reference sequence). With V trimmed by 6 bases and J by 4 bases, 5 bases remained unmatched. The CDR3 protein is CASRQRTGNQPQHF. In DNA, the CDR3 is TGTGCCAGCAGGCAGAGGACAGGGAATCAGCCCCAGCATTTT.

J is TRBJ1-6 and V is TRBV5-1, with 8 bases lining up with TRBD1. CDR1 is SGHRS, CDR2 YFSETQ, per germline. V trimming: 4 bases; J trimming: 10 bases; junction bases outside the gene matches: 7. This CDR3 has 14 amino acids. CDR3 protein: CASSQDRGWSPLHF. CDR3 coding DNA: TGCGCCAGCAGCCAAGACAGGGGCTGGTCACCCCTCCACTTT.

V is TRBV3-1 (or the pseudogene TRBV3-2) and J is TRBJ2-2; TRBD2 matches 9 bases. The CDR3 has 14 residues. Germline V gene lookup returns CDR1 LGHDT and CDR2 YNNKEL (reference sequence). Unmatched junction bases numbered 0, after V lost 6 bases and J lost 1 base. The CDR3 protein is CASRTSGNTGELFF. The CDR3 DNA is TGTGCCAGCAGGACTAGCGGGAACACCGGGGAGCTGTTTTTT.

The chain joins TRBV9 to TRBJ2-7; 11 bases map to TRBD2. The length of the CDR3 is 15 residues. The ends lost 4 bases at V and 3 bases at J; junction bases unmatched: 6. Germline CDR1 is SGDLS and CDR2 is YYNGEE. This CDR3 reads CASSSGLAVFYEQYF. Written as DNA, the CDR3 is TGTGCCAGCAGCTCGGGACTAGCGGTGTTCTACGAGCAGTACTTC.

This clone is a singleton in its sample. This chain uses TRBV9 with TRBJ2-7; no reliable D call. Trimming removed 2 bases from V and 6 bases from J, with 15 bases in between. Germline V lookup: CDR1 SGDLS, CDR2 YYNGEE. CDR3 size: 14 residues. The CDR3 protein is CASSVGTAQREQYF. In DNA form, the CDR3 reads TGTGCCAGCAGCGTGGGCACAGCACAACGCGAGCAGTACTTC. Looking up the rest from reference TRBV9 and TRBJ2-7 gives the full variable domain: DSGVTQTPKHLITATGQRVTLRCSPRSGDLSVYWYQQSLDQGLQFLIQYYNGEERAKGNILERFSAQQFPDLHSELNLSSLELGDSALYFCASSVGTAQREQYFGPGTRLTVT.

The chain uses TRBV7-2 and TRBJ2-5; 9 bases line up with TRBD1. J gave up 4 bases and V 5 bases, and 5 bases lay outside the gene matches. The germline V gene encodes CDR1 SGHTA and CDR2 FQGNSA. The CDR3 length is 14 residues. The CDR3 nucleotides read TGTGCCAGCAGCAGCTCGGGACAGGGAGAGACCCAGTACTTC. Its translation: CASSSSGQGETQYF.

In this sample, this clone turned up once. CDR3 sequence: CASTPDLKRGNTIYF. For the CDR3, the DNA is TGTGCCAGCACCCCCGACCTTAAGCGGGGAAACACCATATATTTT. The chain carries TRBV6-5 and TRBJ1-3, with D unclear. CDR3 length: 15 amino acids. In germline, CDR1 is MNHEY, CDR2 SVGAGI. With 7 bases removed from V and 4 bases from J, the gap between germline ends came to 17 bases.

The DNA of the CDR3 is TGTGCCAGCAGTTCTTATTGGGAGTCCACAGATACGCAGTATTTT. This codes for CASSSYWESTDTQYF. This rearrangement joins TRBV28 to TRBJ2-3; possibly TRBD2 for D (5 bases). CDR1 is MDHEN and CDR2 is SYDVKM in the germline V gene. This CDR3 is 15 amino acids long. V lost 4 bases and J lost 2, with 13 bases in between.

This clone came up once. CDR3 protein: CASSQGPAGGQETQYF. In DNA form, the CDR3 reads TGCGCCAGCAGCCAAGGTCCAGCGGGAGGGCAAGAGACCCAGTACTTC. The genes are TRBV4-1 and TRBJ2-5; 10 bases align to TRBD2. Germline lookup yields CDR1 MGHRA and CDR2 YSYEKL. V lost 1 base and J lost 2; bases outside the gene matches: 4. The CDR3 length is 16 residues.

This clone occurred once. V and J are TRBV2 and TRBJ1-5, with 9 bases matching TRBD1. CDR3 size: 16 residues. V gave up 6 bases and J gave up 3 bases; unmatched junction bases: 9. The germline V gene encodes CDR1 SNHLY and CDR2 FYNNEI. CDR3 DNA sequence: TGTGCCAGCAGAGAACAGGGGGCAGGTCTCAATCAGCCCCAGCATTTT. As protein: CASREQGAGLNQPQHF.

This clone was counted a single time. Here the CDR3 DNA reads TGTGCCAGCAGTTTTGGGGGCGGCTATGGCTACACCTTC. Protein sequence: CASSFGGGYGYTF. The genes are TRBV28 and TRBJ1-2; TRBD1 is a possible D gene (6 bases). Germline CDR1 reads MDHEN; CDR2 reads SYDVKM. The V end was cut by 3 bases, the J end by 4 bases, with 9 bases between. CDR3 size: 13 residues.

The V gene is TRBV4-2, the J gene TRBJ2-3; D gene uncertain. V lost 4 bases and J 0 bases, leaving 17 bases between the germline ends. The CDR3 loop spans 17 amino acids. The V gene's germline CDR1 is LGHNA and CDR2 YNFKEQ. The CDR3 region has the DNA TGTGCCAGCAGCCTCCGTGCGAGCGTCGCTAGCACAGATACGCAGTATTTT. It yields the protein CASSLRASVASTDTQYF.

The rearrangement uses TRBV30 and TRBJ2-5; 7 nucleotides agree with TRBD1. This CDR3 has 12 amino acids. Germline CDR1 GTSNPN, CDR2 SVGIG (reference sequence). Trimming removed 5 bases from V and 3 bases from J; junction bases left unmatched: 3. The CDR3, as DNA: TGTGCCTGGGCCGGGACAGAAGAGACCCAGTACTTC. Its protein is CAWAGTEETQYF.